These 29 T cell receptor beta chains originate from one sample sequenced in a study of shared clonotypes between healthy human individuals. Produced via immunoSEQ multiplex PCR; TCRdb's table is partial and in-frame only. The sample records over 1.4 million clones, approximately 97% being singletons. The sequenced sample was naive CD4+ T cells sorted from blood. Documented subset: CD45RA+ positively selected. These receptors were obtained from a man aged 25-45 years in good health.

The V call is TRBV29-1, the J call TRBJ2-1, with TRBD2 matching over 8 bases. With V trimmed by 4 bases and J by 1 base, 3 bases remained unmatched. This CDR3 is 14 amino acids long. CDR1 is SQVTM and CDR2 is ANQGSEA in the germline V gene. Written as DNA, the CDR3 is TGCAGCGTTGGGGGCGGGAGGTCCTACAATGAGCAGTTCTTC. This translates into CSVGGGRSYNEQFF.

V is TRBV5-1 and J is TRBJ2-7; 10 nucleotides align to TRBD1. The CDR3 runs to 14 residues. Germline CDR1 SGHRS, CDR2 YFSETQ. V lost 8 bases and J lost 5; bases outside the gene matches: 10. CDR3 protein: CASRRWTGGDEQYF. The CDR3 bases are TGCGCCAGTCGCCGTTGGACAGGGGGGGACGAGCAGTACTTC.

The CDR3 DNA follows: TGCAGCGTTGAAGACAGGGGGGTGACAGATACGCAGTATTTT. Its translation is CSVEDRGVTDTQYF. This chain joins TRBV29-1 and TRBJ2-3; maybe TRBD1 (7 bases). This CDR3 has 14 amino acids. Trimming left V 0 bases short and J 3 bases short, with 10 bases between. Germline V gene lookup returns CDR1 SQVTM and CDR2 ANQGSEA.

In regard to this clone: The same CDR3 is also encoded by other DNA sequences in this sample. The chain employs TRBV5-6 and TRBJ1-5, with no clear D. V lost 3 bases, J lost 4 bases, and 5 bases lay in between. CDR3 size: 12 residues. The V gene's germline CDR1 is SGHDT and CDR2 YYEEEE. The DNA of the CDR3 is TGTGCCAGCAGCTCAAATAATCAGCCCCAGCATTTT. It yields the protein CASSSNNQPQHF.

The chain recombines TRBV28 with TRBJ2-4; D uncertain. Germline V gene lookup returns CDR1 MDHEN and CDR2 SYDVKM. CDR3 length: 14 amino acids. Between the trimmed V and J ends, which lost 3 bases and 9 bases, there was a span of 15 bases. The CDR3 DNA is TGTGCCAGCAGTTTTTCTAATCCTCCAGGCATTCAGTACTTC. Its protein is CASSFSNPPGIQYF.

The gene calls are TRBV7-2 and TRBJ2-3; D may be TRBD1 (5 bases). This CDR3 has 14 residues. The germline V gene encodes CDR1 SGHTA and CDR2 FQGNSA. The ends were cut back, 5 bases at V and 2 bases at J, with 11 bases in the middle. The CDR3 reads CASSRWGLTDTQYF. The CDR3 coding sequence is TGTGCCAGCAGCCGCTGGGGCCTCACAGATACGCAGTATTTT.

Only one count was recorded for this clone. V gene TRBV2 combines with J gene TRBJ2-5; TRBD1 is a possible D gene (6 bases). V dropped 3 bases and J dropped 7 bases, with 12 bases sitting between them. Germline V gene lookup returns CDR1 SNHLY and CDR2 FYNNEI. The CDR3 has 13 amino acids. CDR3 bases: TGTGCCAGCAGTGAGAGTCAGACAGGGACCCAGTACTTC. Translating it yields CASSESQTGTQYF.

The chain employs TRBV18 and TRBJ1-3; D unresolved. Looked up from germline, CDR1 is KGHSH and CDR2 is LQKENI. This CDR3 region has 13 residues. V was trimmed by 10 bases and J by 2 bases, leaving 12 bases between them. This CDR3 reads CATHRVAGNTIYF. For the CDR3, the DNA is TGTGCCACTCACAGAGTTGCTGGAAACACCATATATTTT.

This CDR3 reads CASSPGTSNYNEQFF. As DNA, the CDR3 is TGTGCCAGCAGCCCCGGGACCTCGAACTACAATGAGCAGTTCTTC. The chain combines TRBV14 with TRBJ2-1; TRBD1 or TRBD2 may be the D gene (5 bases each). Germline loops: CDR1 SGHDN, CDR2 FVKESK. The V gene lost 4 bases and the J gene lost 3 bases, with 13 bases spanning the gap. The CDR3 contains 15 residues.

DNA for the CDR3: TGTGCCAGCAGCAGTAAGGCACCAGTGAACACTGAAGCTTTCTTT. This translates into CASSSKAPVNTEAFF. V is TRBV11-3 and J is TRBJ1-1, with unresolved D. Germline CDR1 SGHNT, CDR2 YENEEA. The CDR3 spans 15 residues. The germline V and J ends were trimmed by 5 bases and 0 bases, with 13 bases remaining between them.

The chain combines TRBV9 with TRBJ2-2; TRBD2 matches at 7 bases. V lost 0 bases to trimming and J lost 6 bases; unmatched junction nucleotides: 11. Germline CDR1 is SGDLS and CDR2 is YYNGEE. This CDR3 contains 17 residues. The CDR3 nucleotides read TGTGCCAGCAGCGTAGCTATTAATCTGCTAGCGGCCGGGGAGCTGTTTTTT. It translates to CASSVAINLLAAGELFF.

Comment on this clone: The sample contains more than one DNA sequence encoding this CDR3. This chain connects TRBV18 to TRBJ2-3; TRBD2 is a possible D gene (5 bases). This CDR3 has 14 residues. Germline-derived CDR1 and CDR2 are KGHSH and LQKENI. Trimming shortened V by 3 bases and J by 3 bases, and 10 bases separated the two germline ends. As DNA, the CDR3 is TGTGCCAGCTCACCCCTAGCAGGAACAGATACGCAGTATTTT. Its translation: CASSPLAGTDTQYF.

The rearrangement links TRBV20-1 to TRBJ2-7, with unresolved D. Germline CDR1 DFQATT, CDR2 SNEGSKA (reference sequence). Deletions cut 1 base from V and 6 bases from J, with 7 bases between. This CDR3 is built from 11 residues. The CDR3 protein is CSARARLEQYF. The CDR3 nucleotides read TGCAGTGCTAGAGCTAGACTCGAGCAGTACTTC.

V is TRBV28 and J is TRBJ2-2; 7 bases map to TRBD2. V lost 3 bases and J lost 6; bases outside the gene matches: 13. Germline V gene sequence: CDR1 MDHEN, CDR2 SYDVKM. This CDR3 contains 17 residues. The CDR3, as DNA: TGTGCCAGCAGTTTCCCCTCGGCGGGAGAGTTTTCCGGGGAGCTGTTTTTT. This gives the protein CASSFPSAGEFSGELFF.

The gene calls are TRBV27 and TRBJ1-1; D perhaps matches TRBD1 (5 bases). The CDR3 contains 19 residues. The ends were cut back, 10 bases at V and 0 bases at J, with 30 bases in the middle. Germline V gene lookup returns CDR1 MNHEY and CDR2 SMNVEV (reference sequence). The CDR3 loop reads CANATGLGLLEVMNTEAFF. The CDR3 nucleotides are TGTGCCAACGCGACGGGTTTGGGACTCCTGGAGGTTATGAACACTGAAGCTTTCTTT.

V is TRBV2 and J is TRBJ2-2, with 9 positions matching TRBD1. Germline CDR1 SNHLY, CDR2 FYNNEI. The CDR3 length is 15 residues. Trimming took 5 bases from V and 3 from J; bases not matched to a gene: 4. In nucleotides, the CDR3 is TGTGCCAGCAGTAGGGACAGGGCCGACACCGGGGAGCTGTTTTTT. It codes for CASSRDRADTGELFF.

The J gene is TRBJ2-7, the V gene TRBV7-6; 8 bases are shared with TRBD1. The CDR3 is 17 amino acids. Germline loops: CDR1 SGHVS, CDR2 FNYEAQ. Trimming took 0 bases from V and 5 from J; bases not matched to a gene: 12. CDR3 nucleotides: TGTGCCAGCAGCTTAGCGCGATCCCCGCAGGGGGCCCACGAGCAGTACTTC. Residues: CASSLARSPQGAHEQYF.

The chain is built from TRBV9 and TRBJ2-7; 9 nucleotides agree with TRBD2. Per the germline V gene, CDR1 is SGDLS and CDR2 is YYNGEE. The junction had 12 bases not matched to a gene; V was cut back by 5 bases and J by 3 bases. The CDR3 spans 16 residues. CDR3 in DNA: TGTGCCAGCAGTCCTGAAATTGGGCGGGAGGGCTACGAGCAGTACTTC. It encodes CASSPEIGREGYEQYF.

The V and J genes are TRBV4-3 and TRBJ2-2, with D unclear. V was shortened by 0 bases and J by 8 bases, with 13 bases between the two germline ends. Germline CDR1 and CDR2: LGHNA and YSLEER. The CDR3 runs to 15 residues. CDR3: CASSQDFEAGGELFF. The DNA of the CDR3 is TGCGCCAGCAGCCAAGACTTCGAGGCTGGGGGGGAGCTGTTTTTT.

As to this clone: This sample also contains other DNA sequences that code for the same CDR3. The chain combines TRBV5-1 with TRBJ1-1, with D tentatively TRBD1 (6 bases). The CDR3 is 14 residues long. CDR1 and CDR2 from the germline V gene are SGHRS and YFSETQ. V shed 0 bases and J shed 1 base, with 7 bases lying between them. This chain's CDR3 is CASSLVQGNTEAFF. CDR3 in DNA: TGCGCCAGCAGCTTGGTACAGGGGAACACTGAAGCTTTCTTT.

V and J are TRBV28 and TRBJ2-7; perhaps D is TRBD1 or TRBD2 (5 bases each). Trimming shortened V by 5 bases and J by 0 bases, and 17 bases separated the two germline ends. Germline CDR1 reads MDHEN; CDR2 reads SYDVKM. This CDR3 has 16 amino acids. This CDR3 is CASSGTILGASYEQYF. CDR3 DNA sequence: TGTGCCAGCAGTGGGACCATCCTAGGGGCCTCCTACGAGCAGTACTTC.

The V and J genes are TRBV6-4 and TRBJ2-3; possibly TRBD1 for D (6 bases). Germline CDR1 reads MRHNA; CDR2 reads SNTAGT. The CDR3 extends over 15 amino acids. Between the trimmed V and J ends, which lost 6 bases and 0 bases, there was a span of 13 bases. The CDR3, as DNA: TGTGCCAGCAGGGCACAGGGTTCTAGCACAGATACGCAGTATTTT. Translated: CASRAQGSSTDTQYF.

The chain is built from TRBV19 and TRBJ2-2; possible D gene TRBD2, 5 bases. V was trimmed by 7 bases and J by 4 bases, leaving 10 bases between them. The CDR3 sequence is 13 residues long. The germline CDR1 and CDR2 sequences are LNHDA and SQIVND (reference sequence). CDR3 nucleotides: TGTGCCAGTAAAGGACTGAGCACCGGGGAGCTGTTTTTT. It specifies CASKGLSTGELFF.

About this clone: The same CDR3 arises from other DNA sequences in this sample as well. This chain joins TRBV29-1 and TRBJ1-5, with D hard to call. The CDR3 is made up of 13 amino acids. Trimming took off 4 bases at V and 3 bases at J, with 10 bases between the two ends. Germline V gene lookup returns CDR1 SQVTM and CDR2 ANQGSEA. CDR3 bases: TGCAGCGTTGCTGGCGGCTCCAATCAGCCCCAGCATTTT. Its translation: CSVAGGSNQPQHF.

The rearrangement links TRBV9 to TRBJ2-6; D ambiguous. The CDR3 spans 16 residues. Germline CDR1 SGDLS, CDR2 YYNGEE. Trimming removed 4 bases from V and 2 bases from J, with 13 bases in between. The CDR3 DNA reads TGTGCCAGCAGCTCTCGACCCCTTGCTGGGGCCAACGTCCTGACTTTC. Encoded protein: CASSSRPLAGANVLTF.

CDR3 sequence reads: CASSQSCRAGKQFF. In nucleotides, the CDR3 is TGCGCCAGCAGTCAATCCTGCAGGGCAGGTAAGCAGTTCTTC. The rearrangement links TRBV23-1 to TRBJ2-1; the D gene is possibly TRBD1 (5 bases). TRBV23-1 qualifies as an ORF whose function is uncertain. V was cut by 0 bases and J by 11 bases, with 14 bases left in between. There are 14 residues in the CDR3.

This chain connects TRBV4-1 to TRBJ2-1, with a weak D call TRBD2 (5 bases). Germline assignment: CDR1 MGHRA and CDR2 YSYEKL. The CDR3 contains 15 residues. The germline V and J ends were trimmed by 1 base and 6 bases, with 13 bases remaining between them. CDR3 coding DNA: TGCGCCAGCAGCCAAGTCTGGGCGAGGGCCAATGAGCAGTTCTTC. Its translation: CASSQVWARANEQFF.

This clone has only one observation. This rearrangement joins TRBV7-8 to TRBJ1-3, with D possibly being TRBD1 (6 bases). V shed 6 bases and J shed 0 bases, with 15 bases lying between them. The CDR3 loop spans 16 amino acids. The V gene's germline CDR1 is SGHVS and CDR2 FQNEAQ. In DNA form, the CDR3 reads TGTGCCAGCAGAGATGGCGACAGGATCTCTGGAAACACCATATATTTT. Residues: CASRDGDRISGNTIYF.

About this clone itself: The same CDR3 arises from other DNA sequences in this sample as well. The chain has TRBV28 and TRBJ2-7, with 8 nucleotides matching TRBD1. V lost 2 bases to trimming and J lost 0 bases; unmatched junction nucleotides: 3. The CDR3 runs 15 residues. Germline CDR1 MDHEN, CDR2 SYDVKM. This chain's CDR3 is CASSLPGTGSYEQYF. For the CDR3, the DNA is TGTGCCAGCAGTTTACCCGGGACAGGCTCCTACGAGCAGTACTTC. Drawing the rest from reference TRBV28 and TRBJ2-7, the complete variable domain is DVKVTQSSRYLVKRTGEKVFLECVQDMDHENMFWYRQDPGLGLRLIYFSYDVKMKEKGDIPEGYSVSREKKERFSLILESASTNQTSMYLCASSLPGTGSYEQYFGPGTRLTVT.